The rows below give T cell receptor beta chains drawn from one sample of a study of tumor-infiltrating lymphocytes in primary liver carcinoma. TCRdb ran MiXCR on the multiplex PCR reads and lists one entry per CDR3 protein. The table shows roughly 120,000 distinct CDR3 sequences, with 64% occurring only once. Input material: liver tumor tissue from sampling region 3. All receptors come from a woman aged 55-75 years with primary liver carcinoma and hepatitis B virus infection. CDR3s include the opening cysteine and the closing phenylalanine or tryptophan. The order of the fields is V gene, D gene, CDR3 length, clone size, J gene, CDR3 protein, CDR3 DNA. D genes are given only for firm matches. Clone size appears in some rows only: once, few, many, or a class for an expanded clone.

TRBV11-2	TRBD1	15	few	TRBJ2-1	CANSSVQGKMHEQFF	TGTGCCAACAGTTCTGTACAGGGGAAAATGCATGAGCAGTTCTTC
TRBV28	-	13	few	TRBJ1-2	CASSQSDLYGYTF	TGTGCCAGCAGTCAAAGTGACCTCTATGGCTACACCTTC
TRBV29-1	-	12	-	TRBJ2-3	CCVAVGADTQYF	TGCTGCGTGGCAGTGGGGGCGGATACGCAGTATTTT
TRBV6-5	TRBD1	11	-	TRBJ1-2	CACNPDRGYTF	TGTGCCTGCAACCCGGACAGGGGCTACACTTTC
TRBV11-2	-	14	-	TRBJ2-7	CASSLEPGPNELYF	TGTGCCAGCAGTTTAGAGCCGGGTCCGAACGAGCTGTACTTC
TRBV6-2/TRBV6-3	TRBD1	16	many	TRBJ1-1	CASSQTGGARNTEAFF	TGTGCCAGCAGCCAGACAGGGGGCGCGAGGAACACTGAAGCTTTCTTT
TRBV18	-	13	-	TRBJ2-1	CAISPRRYNEQLF	TGTGCCATCTCACCAAGGCGTTACAATGAGCAGCTCTTC
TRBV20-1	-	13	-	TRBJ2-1	CSALQWPGNEQFF	TGCAGTGCGCTACAGTGGCCGGGCAATGAGCAGTTCTTC
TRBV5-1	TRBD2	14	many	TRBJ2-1	CASSGTSGGGEQFF	TGCGCCAGCTCTGGGACTAGCGGAGGTGGGGAGCAGTTCTTC
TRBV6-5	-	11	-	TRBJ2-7	CAGRKGVCQYF	TGTGCCGGCAGAAAAGGGGTCTGTCAGTACTTC
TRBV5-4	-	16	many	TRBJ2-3	CASSLWYGTSTDTQYF	TGTGCCAGCAGCTTGTGGTACGGAACTAGCACAGATACGCAGTATTTT
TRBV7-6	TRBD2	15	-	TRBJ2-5	CASSPRTSGSETQYF	TGTGCCAGCAGCCCTAGGACTAGCGGGAGTGAGACCCAGTACTTC
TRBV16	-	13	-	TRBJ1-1	CADSQLVGPEAFF	TGTGCCGACAGCCAATTGGTGGGCCCTGAAGCTTTCTTT
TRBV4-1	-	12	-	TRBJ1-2	CTISQDNYGYTF	TGCACCATCAGCCAAGATAACTATGGCTACACCTTC
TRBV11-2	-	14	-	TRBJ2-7	CATRKRTRSYEQYF	TGTGCCACCCGCAAGCGGACCAGGTCCTACGAGCAGTACTTC